The rows below give T cell receptor beta chains drawn from one sample of a study of T cells in Graves' hyperthyroidism and ophthalmopathy. TCRdb called the multiplex PCR reads again in MiXCR, with one record for every CDR3 protein. This sample carries approximately 490,000 distinct CDR3 sequences, 22% of them seen once, and the ten largest clones take about 49%. The sample taken for sequencing was blood. The receptor set was obtained from a woman aged 70 to 79 with Graves' ophthalmopathy. The conserved cysteine and the conserved F or W are not part of the CDR3 here.

TRBV5-5 ASSSGLAGGALGEQF
TRBV7-8 ASSLVSGRLSTDTQY
TRBV15 ATSRGRDTQY
TRBV19 ASSDTGGTEAF
TRBV20-1 SASSYWGSTGETQY
TRBV30 AWSPRQTKLF
TRBV9 ASSLDDRGPYEQY
TRBV12-3/TRBV12-4 ASSYRVHSYSYEQY
TRBV7-8 ASSLYGTATGELF
TRBV6-1 ASQGRQGLDYGYT
TRBV27 ASRTYGAPYEQY
TRBV20-1 SARGTSVSYNEQF
TRBV20-1 SARPGVSSYEQY
TRBV11-2 ASSLPELYGYT
TRBV28 ASSEAAQGFGANTEAF
TRBV6-1 ASSTPLTNQETQY
TRBV10-3 AISDPGLAYEQY
TRBV29-1 SVESRTDQETQY
TRBV9 ASSVGGTMGGEQF
TRBV20-1 SARGGEDFPGELF
TRBV4-3 ASSQEVTGQGPGNTIY
TRBV12-3/TRBV12-4 ASTAGHWGYT
TRBV3-1 ASSHLQGSGAF
TRBV27 ASSSDRFYEQY
TRBV6-2/TRBV6-3 ASRPITLGRNEQF
TRBV6-1 ASSEPQGEKLF
TRBV12-3/TRBV12-4 ASSEYRGPLYGYT
TRBV9 ASSVAADLGGGYT
TRBV28 ASSLFVQPQH
TRBV3-1 ASSQGLGQGRKNEQF
TRBV12-3/TRBV12-4 ASSMTVNYGYT
TRBV28 ASFGRGTYGYT
TRBV13 ASSLGGGSADTQY
TRBV6-2/TRBV6-3 ASSYVAGGNEQY
TRBV7-2 ASSAGQNTEAF
TRBV27 ASRYTGEGQPQH
TRBV28 ASNRGNTGELF
TRBV3-1 ASSPQAGPYEQY
TRBV29-1 SAATPWGTQY
TRBV7-9 ASSLDRSGELF
TRBV11-2 ASGDFSIGELF
TRBV19 ASSIVRGNSEAF
TRBV7-2 ASSWVGDAKNIQY
TRBV10-3 AISDPARETQY
TRBV19 ASSPGQGLYNEQF
TRBV6-4 ASSDGPQETQY
TRBV6-1 ASSYITGVGEQY
TRBV9 ASSVLAGGGDEQF
TRBV7-9 ASSGAGTTTYEQY
TRBV12-3/TRBV12-4 ASSSNSDEQY
TRBV10-3 AISEVNTEAF
TRBV20-1 SGYFPSGNTIY
TRBV10-3 AIRSMDSSTDTQY
TRBV7-2 ASSLLGRTDTQY
TRBV3-1 ASRDRAETQY